The T cell receptor (beta chain) described here comes from a study of Ad26.COV2.S vaccination and SARS-CoV-2 variants. The wider study: The COV1001 Ad26.COV2.S trial arm included the donor.

This clone was recorded only once. The sample's treatment: around 19 received Ad26.COV2.S at low or high dose, single or two shots; 5 received placebo; per-sample allocation not given. Each sample was drawn 63 days after the first injection (of vaccine or placebo). Generated by immunoSEQ multiplex PCR, the TCRdb table keeps only in-frame clones and is missing some. The sample records some 340,000 clones, 85% being singletons. The source was peripheral blood, collected in a trial of Ad26.COV2.S vaccine versus placebo. The sequence came from a person aged 18-65 years who received the Ad26.COV2.S COVID-19 vaccine or a placebo.

Here the CDR3 reads CASSLEYSPLHF. The CDR3 bases are TGTGCCAGCAGCTTGGAATATTCACCCCTCCACTTT. J is TRBJ1-6 and V is TRBV5-4, with D unclear. There are 12 residues in the CDR3. Per the germline V gene, CDR1 is SGHNT and CDR2 is YYREEE (reference sequence). V lost 0 bases to trimming and J lost 8 bases, with 3 bases between them.